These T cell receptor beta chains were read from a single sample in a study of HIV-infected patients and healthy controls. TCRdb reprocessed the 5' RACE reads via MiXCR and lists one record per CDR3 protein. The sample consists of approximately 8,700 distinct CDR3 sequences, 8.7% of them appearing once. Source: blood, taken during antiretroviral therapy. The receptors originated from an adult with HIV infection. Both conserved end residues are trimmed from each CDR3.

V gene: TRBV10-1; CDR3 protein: ASSAVAGQLRTSNTGELF
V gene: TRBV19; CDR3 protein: ASSIDLGRLAF
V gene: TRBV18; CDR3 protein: ASSQGLSNQPQH
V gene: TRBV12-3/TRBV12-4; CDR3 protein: ASSSGTSGRFYEQY
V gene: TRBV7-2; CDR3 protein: ASSFIAGNTGELF
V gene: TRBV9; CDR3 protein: ASSVGRKISGNTIY
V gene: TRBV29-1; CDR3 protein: TVRTGTDTQY
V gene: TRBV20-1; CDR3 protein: SARDLVRTDTQY
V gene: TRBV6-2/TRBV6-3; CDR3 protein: ASSLLAGLNTGELF
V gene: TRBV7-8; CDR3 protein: ASSNQLAGGPGNEQF
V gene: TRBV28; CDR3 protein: ASSFPGGDYQPQH
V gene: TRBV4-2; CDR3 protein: ASSQGMNTEAF
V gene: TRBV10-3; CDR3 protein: AISALGNEQF
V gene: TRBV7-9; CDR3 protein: ASSLIGGEAF
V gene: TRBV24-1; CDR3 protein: ATSGGPGYGYT
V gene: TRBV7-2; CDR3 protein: ASSLDRDSVYGYT
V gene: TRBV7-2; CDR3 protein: ASSPPLMGAPQH
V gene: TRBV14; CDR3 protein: ASSQGHGFGNTIY
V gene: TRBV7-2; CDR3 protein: ASSLVSAGGIYEQY
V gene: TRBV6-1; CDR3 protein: ASAGTGVDEQF
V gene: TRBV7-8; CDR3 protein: ASSLAGTGGEKLF
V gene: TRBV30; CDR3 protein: AWSRGLDTGELF
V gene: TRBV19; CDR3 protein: ASRDPKGGRGANVLT
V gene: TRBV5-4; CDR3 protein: ATTGDTEAF
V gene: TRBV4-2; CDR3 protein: ASSQERRLSRNQPQH
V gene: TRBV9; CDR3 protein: ASSVTDINSPLH
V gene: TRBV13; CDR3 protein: ASSLGQGDYGYT
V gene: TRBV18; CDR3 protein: ASSLDRGAF
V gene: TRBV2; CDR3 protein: ASSEARGGLGTQY
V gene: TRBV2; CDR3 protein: ASSFHKKGITDTQY
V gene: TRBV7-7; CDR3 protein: ASGAGHPATQY